The sequence of this T cell receptor (beta chain) was determined in a study of neurological immune-mediated disorders. The cDNA was produced through 5'RACE with 10-nucleotide random UMIs. In every sequencing run, more than 170 million TCR-beta sequences were generated from 15-18 subjects. TCRdb reprocessed the 5' RACE reads via MiXCR and lists one record per CDR3 protein. The sample has tens of thousands of distinct CDR3 sequences, around 14% seen once; the top ten hold about 28%. The CDR3 runs 16 residues. With 3 bases removed from V and 3 bases from J, the gap between germline ends came to 17 bases. Germline V gives CDR1 SGHVS, CDR2 FQNEAQ. This clonotype has a count of ten or more. For the unsorted libraries, 2 million PBMCs stored at -80 C served as input.

The sequence was collected from a man aged 65-85 years in good health. Specimen: PBMCs. J is TRBJ2-5 and V is TRBV7-8, with D unclear. CDR3 residues: CASSLKAGISKETQYF. The DNA of the CDR3 is TGTGCCAGCAGCTTGAAGGCAGGAATTTCCAAAGAGACCCAGTACTTC.